These 8 T cell receptor beta chains came from one sample sequenced in a study of T cells in Graves' hyperthyroidism and ophthalmopathy. There were TCR beta CDR3 regions amplified from RNA transcripts. Initially, a first-round RT-PCR of the TCR CDR3 employed the HTBI primer set. TCRdb passed the multiplex PCR reads through MiXCR, listing each CDR3 protein once. The sample has 400,000 or so distinct CDR3 sequences; about 14% are singletons. Specimen: blood. The receptors come from a woman in her twenties or thirties with Graves' ophthalmopathy.

This clonotype was detected a few times. V usage is TRBV5-1 and J usage is TRBJ2-7; D might be TRBD2 (6 bases). Trimming cost V 4 bases and J 3 bases, with 17 bases left between them. CDR1 and CDR2 (germline): SGHRS, YFSETQ. The CDR3 length is 15 residues. The CDR3 spells CASSTGVGGSYEQYF. CDR3 in DNA: TGCGCCAGCAGCACGGGCGTGGGGGGAAGCTACGAGCAGTACTTC.

This clonotype occurred a few times. The V and J genes are TRBV29-1 and TRBJ2-3; 8 bases fit TRBD1. Germline V lookup: CDR1 SQVTM, CDR2 ANQGSEA. The CDR3 has 14 residues. V trimming: 6 bases; J trimming: 0 bases; junction bases outside the gene matches: 5. The CDR3 coding sequence is TGCAGCGTCCAACAGGGGGTGAGCACAGATACGCAGTATTTT. This sequence encodes CSVQQGVSTDTQYF.

This clonotype has just one count. This could be a read error, since a much larger clone is one nucleotide away. The V and J genes are TRBV2 and TRBJ1-2, with TRBD1 identical over 7 bases. Unmatched junction bases numbered 13, after V lost 7 bases and J lost 8 bases. This CDR3 contains 14 residues. Per germline, CDR1 SNHLY and CDR2 FYNNEI. The chain's CDR3 is CASKPGTVLEGYTF. In nucleotides, the CDR3 is TGTGCCAGCAAACCCGGGACAGTTCTGGAAGGCTACACCTTC.

This clonotype was counted ten times or more. The chain links TRBV20-1 to TRBJ2-7, with D tentatively TRBD2 (6 bases). The V gene's germline CDR1 is DFQATT and CDR2 SNEGSKA (reference sequence). The CDR3 spans 13 residues. The V and J ends lost 7 bases and 0 bases respectively, with 13 bases between them. The CDR3 DNA follows: TGCAGTGTCCGCGGGGTTAGCTCCTACGAGCAGTACTTC. Residues: CSVRGVSSYEQYF.

This clonotype was detected a few times. The V gene is TRBV6-6, the J gene TRBJ2-3; D assignment may be TRBD1 or TRBD2 (5 bases each). Germline CDR1 and CDR2: MNHNY and SVGAGI (reference sequence). Trimming cost V 2 bases and J 0 bases, with 21 bases left between them. The CDR3 extends over 19 amino acids. The CDR3: CASSYRLDSWGSSTDTQYF. In DNA, the CDR3 is TGTGCCAGCAGTTACAGGCTAGACAGTTGGGGGTCTAGCACAGATACGCAGTATTTT.

This clonotype was detected ten times or more. V is TRBV12-3 or TRBV12-4 and J is TRBJ1-1; 7 bases agree with TRBD1. CDR3 length: 16 residues. V shed 5 bases and J 1 base; nucleotides not matched to a gene: 10. Here the CDR3 reads CASSISTGRGNTEAFF. The CDR3 nucleotides read TGTGCCAGCAGTATCTCGACAGGGAGAGGGAACACTGAAGCTTTCTTT.

This clonotype was counted at least ten times. The V gene is TRBV5-6, the J gene TRBJ2-6; TRBD1 matches 7 bases. The length of the CDR3 is 17 residues. Germline V gives CDR1 SGHDT, CDR2 YYEEEE. V shed 6 bases and J 1 base; nucleotides not matched to a gene: 10. CDR3 sequence: CASNRDSRTSGANVLTF. The CDR3 DNA reads as TGTGCCAGCAATCGGGACAGCCGGACTTCTGGGGCCAACGTCCTGACTTTC.

This clonotype appeared many times. The chain links TRBV28 to TRBJ2-4; TRBD2 matches 9 bases. V lost 2 bases, J lost 6 bases, and 8 bases stayed unmatched. The CDR3 spans 16 residues. Germline values: CDR1 MDHEN, CDR2 SYDVKM. This CDR3 is CASSLVGSGGLNIQYF. CDR3 bases: TGTGCCAGCAGTTTAGTGGGTAGCGGGGGCCTAAACATTCAGTACTTC.